This TCR delta chain was recorded in a study of γδ T cells in repeated Plasmodium falciparum infection. Study-level background: Timepoints: baseline, immediately before selected infections, and 21 days after every infection. Malian samples came from no-transmission periods or across acute febrile malaria episodes.

To note about this clone: Antigen: not known.

Germline trimming cut 3 bases from V and 1 base from J; bases unmatched to any gene: 11. Germline V CDR1 and CDR2: GEAIGNYY, EKD. The CDR3 totals 18 residues. Bulk repertoires came from Vgamma9/Vdelta2+ or Vdelta2-negative gammadelta T cells flow-sorted from PBMC. Overall study results and limits: Vdelta2-negative gammadelta repertoires appeared less diverse and less shared in Malian than Australian children.

Both TRG and TRD chains were sequenced from each sorted sample. TCRdb redid clone calling on the multiplex PCR reads using CATT. The table includes roughly 86,000 delta-chain clones, around 1.4% detected once. V and J are TRDV2 and TRDJ1, with 12 nucleotides matching TRDD3. TCRdb records no J gene; here it was assigned by comparing the DNA to germline. The sequenced sample was gamma-delta T cells from blood. The TCR sequence derives from a pool of human donors (malaria-infected and uninfected, not separated). CDR3 loop: CACDHLGDTWGITDKLIF. The CDR3 nucleotides read TGTGCCTGTGACCACCTGGGGGATACGTGGGGGATCACCGATAAACTCATCTTT.